This is a list of T cell receptor beta chains from one sample in a study of cytomegalovirus exposure and HLA in healthy donors. Assay: immunoSEQ multiplex PCR; the TCRdb copy retains only in-frame clones and omits some. The table shows around 200,000 clones, with around three quarters occurring only once. Material for sequencing was PBMCs. Receptor source: a boy between 10 and 17 years old in good health and CMV-seronegative. Each CDR3 is given with its conserved first and last residue. Fields, in order: V gene, D gene, clone size, J gene, CDR3 DNA, CDR3 protein. The D gene is left open where the match is weak. Clone size is shown for a subset of rows, as once, few, many or a class of expanded clone.

v_gene: TRBV19; d_gene: NA; abundance: NA; j_gene: TRBJ1-1; CDR3nt: TGTGCCAGTAGGGGAGGGAACACTGAAGCTTTCTTT; CDR3aa: CASRGGNTEAFF
v_gene: TRBV7-9; d_gene: NA; abundance: NA; j_gene: TRBJ1-1; CDR3nt: TGTGCCAGCAGCCGATCGGGGAACACTGAAGCTTTCTTT; CDR3aa: CASSRSGNTEAFF
v_gene: TRBV18; d_gene: TRBD1; abundance: NA; j_gene: TRBJ1-2; CDR3nt: TGTGCCAGCTCACCACGGACAGGCCGCTATGGCTACACCTTC; CDR3aa: CASSPRTGRYGYTF
v_gene: TRBV19; d_gene: NA; abundance: NA; j_gene: TRBJ1-3; CDR3nt: TGTGCCACGTCGGACGGGAGCTCTGGAAACACCATATATTTT; CDR3aa: CATSDGSSGNTIYF
v_gene: TRBV6-1; d_gene: TRBD2; abundance: NA; j_gene: TRBJ2-3; CDR3nt: TGTGCCAGCACCGGACTAGCGGGGGGGGATACGCAGTATTTT; CDR3aa: CASTGLAGGDTQYF
v_gene: TRBV5-8; d_gene: TRBD1; abundance: NA; j_gene: TRBJ1-5; CDR3nt: TGTGCCAGCAGCGAAAGGACAGGGTATAGCAATCAGCCCCAGCATTTT; CDR3aa: CASSERTGYSNQPQHF
v_gene: TRBV7-2; d_gene: NA; abundance: NA; j_gene: TRBJ1-6; CDR3nt: TGTGCCAGCAGCTTAGGAGCCCCAGGGGCCTCTCATTCACCCCTCCACTTT; CDR3aa: CASSLGAPGASHSPLHF
v_gene: TRBV7-9; d_gene: TRBD1; abundance: NA; j_gene: TRBJ1-5; CDR3nt: TGTGCCAGCAGCTTAGGGGGACAGGGCCGCAATCAGCCCCAGCATTTT; CDR3aa: CASSLGGQGRNQPQHF
v_gene: TRBV5-4; d_gene: TRBD1; abundance: NA; j_gene: TRBJ1-4; CDR3nt: TGTGCCAGCAGCCTAGACAGGGGTGAACTGTTTTTT; CDR3aa: CASSLDRGELFF
v_gene: TRBV9; d_gene: NA; abundance: NA; j_gene: TRBJ2-1; CDR3nt: TGTGCCAGCAGCGTGGAGGACAATGAGCAGTTCTTC; CDR3aa: CASSVEDNEQFF
v_gene: TRBV7-6; d_gene: NA; abundance: NA; j_gene: TRBJ2-2; CDR3nt: TGTGCCAGCAGCTTACGTCGGCAGGGGGGGAACACCGGGGAGCTGTTTTTT; CDR3aa: CASSLRRQGGNTGELFF
v_gene: TRBV4-1; d_gene: NA; abundance: NA; j_gene: TRBJ1-5; CDR3nt: TGCGCCAGCAGCTCCCCGGGACTGTCGGGGCAGCCCCAGCATTTT; CDR3aa: CASSSPGLSGQPQHF
v_gene: TRBV5-1; d_gene: TRBD2; abundance: NA; j_gene: TRBJ2-2; CDR3nt: TGCGCCAGCAGCTTGGTCCCTAGCGGAGCTTCACGAGGCACCGGGGAGCTGTTTTTT; CDR3aa: CASSLVPSGASRGTGELFF
v_gene: TRBV5-4; d_gene: TRBD1; abundance: once; j_gene: TRBJ1-6; CDR3nt: TGTGCCAGCAGCCCGGGAGGGACAGCAAGCTCCTATAATTCACCCCTCCACTTT; CDR3aa: CASSPGGTASSYNSPLHF
v_gene: TRBV7-9; d_gene: NA; abundance: NA; j_gene: TRBJ1-2; CDR3nt: TGTTCCAGCAGCTTTGGTCCGGGACTGGGATCGCTTGGCTACACCTTC; CDR3aa: CSSSFGPGLGSLGYTF
v_gene: TRBV9; d_gene: TRBD1; abundance: NA; j_gene: TRBJ2-7; CDR3nt: TGTGCCAGCAGCGCTGTCCCGGGACAGGGATCCTACGAGCAGTACTTC; CDR3aa: CASSAVPGQGSYEQYF
v_gene: TRBV4-3; d_gene: NA; abundance: NA; j_gene: TRBJ1-4; CDR3nt: TGCGCCAGCAGCCAAGATGCTCCAGGGGCTGAAAAACTGTTTTTT; CDR3aa: CASSQDAPGAEKLFF
v_gene: TRBV30; d_gene: TRBD1; abundance: NA; j_gene: TRBJ1-2; CDR3nt: TGTGCCTGGAGTACCGGGACAGCATATGGCTACACCTTC; CDR3aa: CAWSTGTAYGYTF
v_gene: TRBV5-1; d_gene: TRBD1; abundance: NA; j_gene: TRBJ2-2; CDR3nt: TGCGCCAGCAGCTCGACAGGGGTGAACCCCGGGGAGCTGTTTTTT; CDR3aa: CASSSTGVNPGELFF
v_gene: TRBV7-9; d_gene: NA; abundance: NA; j_gene: TRBJ1-4; CDR3nt: TGTGCCAGCAGCTTAAACGGGCAGGGAAATGAAAAACTGTTTTTT; CDR3aa: CASSLNGQGNEKLFF
v_gene: TRBV30; d_gene: NA; abundance: NA; j_gene: TRBJ2-7; CDR3nt: TGTGCCTGGAGTCCCAGGGGCGATCTCTCCTACGAGCAGTACTTC; CDR3aa: CAWSPRGDLSYEQYF
v_gene: TRBV11-2; d_gene: TRBD1; abundance: NA; j_gene: TRBJ2-7; CDR3nt: TGTGCCAGCAGCTTAGTCCTCGGGACCGGGACAGGGCTCTACGAGCAGTACTTC; CDR3aa: CASSLVLGTGTGLYEQYF
v_gene: TRBV5-1; d_gene: NA; abundance: few; j_gene: TRBJ2-1; CDR3nt: TGCGCCAGCAGCTTCCGGGACTTCCTCTACAATGAGCAGTTCTTC; CDR3aa: CASSFRDFLYNEQFF
v_gene: TRBV11-2; d_gene: TRBD2; abundance: NA; j_gene: TRBJ2-1; CDR3nt: TGTGCCAGCAGCTTAAATAGCGGGGGTTACAATGAGCAGTTCTTC; CDR3aa: CASSLNSGGYNEQFF
v_gene: TRBV10-3; d_gene: NA; abundance: once; j_gene: TRBJ1-1; CDR3nt: TGTGCCATCAGTGAGTCGAGGGGGTCGGACACTGAAGCTTTCTTT; CDR3aa: CAISESRGSDTEAFF
v_gene: TRBV7-2; d_gene: TRBD2; abundance: NA; j_gene: TRBJ2-3; CDR3nt: TGTGCCAGCAGCCTGGGACTAGCGAGCCCACATACGCAGTATTTT; CDR3aa: CASSLGLASPHTQYF
v_gene: TRBV2; d_gene: TRBD1; abundance: NA; j_gene: TRBJ2-7; CDR3nt: TGTGCCAGCAGTGAAGCGGCGAGGGGGCCCGACGAGCAGTACTTC; CDR3aa: CASSEAARGPDEQYF
v_gene: TRBV4-3; d_gene: TRBD1; abundance: NA; j_gene: TRBJ1-1; CDR3nt: TGCGCCAGCAGCTGGAGGACAGGGGGTGAGTATCCTAATATGAACACTGAAGCTTTCTTT; CDR3aa: CASSWRTGGEYPNMNTEAFF
v_gene: TRBV19; d_gene: TRBD1; abundance: once; j_gene: TRBJ1-6; CDR3nt: TGTGCCAGTAGTATAGTTGGGACAGGGCGGAATTCACCCCTCCACTTT; CDR3aa: CASSIVGTGRNSPLHF
v_gene: TRBV4-2; d_gene: TRBD1; abundance: few; j_gene: TRBJ1-2; CDR3nt: TGTGCCAGCAGCCAAGAAGGGACAGCGGGCTATGGCTACACCTTC; CDR3aa: CASSQEGTAGYGYTF
v_gene: TRBV18; d_gene: NA; abundance: NA; j_gene: TRBJ2-7; CDR3nt: TGTGCCAGCTCACCTTCGGGTTCCTACGAGCAGTACTTC; CDR3aa: CASSPSGSYEQYF
v_gene: TRBV7-9; d_gene: NA; abundance: once; j_gene: TRBJ1-5; CDR3nt: TGTGCCAGCAGCACTTCCAGGGCCGAGGAGGGTCAGCCCCAGCATTTT; CDR3aa: CASSTSRAEEGQPQHF
v_gene: TRBV18; d_gene: NA; abundance: NA; j_gene: TRBJ1-4; CDR3nt: TGTGCCAGCTCACCTGTACCGATCGGGGAAAAACTGTTTTTT; CDR3aa: CASSPVPIGEKLFF